These T cell receptor beta chains were read from a single sample in a study of blood T cell repertoires in COVID-19. Assay used: immunoSEQ multiplex PCR; TCRdb lists only in-frame clones, some missing. The sample shows roughly 11,000 clones, around 82% of them seen only once. The sequenced sample was peripheral blood. These receptors came from a human donor in a cohort sampled during active COVID-19. Each CDR3 is given with its conserved first and last residue. The order of the fields is CDR3 DNA, CDR3 protein, CDR3 length, J gene, clone size, V gene, D gene. A D gene is named only where the DNA matches it firmly. Clone size, where shown, is once, few, many, or a class for clones that have expanded.

DNA: TGTGCCAGCAGTTGGGAGAGACAGGGGACCACTGAAGCTTTCTTT; CDR3: CASSWERQGTTEAFF; length: 15; J: TRBJ1-1; size: -; V: TRBV6-6; D: TRBD1
DNA: TGTGCCAGCAGCTCGGGACACCCGGTAAATGGAAACACCATATATTTT; CDR3: CASSSGHPVNGNTIYF; length: 16; J: TRBJ1-3; size: once; V: TRBV7-9; D: -
DNA: TGCAGCGTTGTCCTAATACAGGGGGGGTCCTACAATGAGCAGTTCTTC; CDR3: CSVVLIQGGSYNEQFF; length: 16; J: TRBJ2-1; size: -; V: TRBV29-1; D: -
DNA: TGTGCCAGCAGCAAACAGGGCGAGCAGTACTTC; CDR3: CASSKQGEQYF; length: 11; J: TRBJ2-7; size: -; V: TRBV21-1; D: -
DNA: TGTGCCAGCAGCTTGGCCGGGATGAACACTGAAGCTTTCTTT; CDR3: CASSLAGMNTEAFF; length: 14; J: TRBJ1-1; size: -; V: TRBV5-4; D: -
DNA: TGTGCCAGCAGCTTAAAAGCAGGGGGCTATCAGCCCCAGCATTTT; CDR3: CASSLKAGGYQPQHF; length: 15; J: TRBJ1-5; size: -; V: TRBV5-6; D: TRBD1
DNA: TGTGCCACCAGTGACCCCGGGACAGGGGGCGGAGAGACCCAGTACTTC; CDR3: CATSDPGTGGGETQYF; length: 16; J: TRBJ2-5; size: few; V: TRBV24-1; D: TRBD1
DNA: TGCGCCAGCAGCCAAGTGGGACAGAATTATGGCTACACCTTC; CDR3: CASSQVGQNYGYTF; length: 14; J: TRBJ1-2; size: once; V: TRBV4-1; D: TRBD1
DNA: TGTGCCAGTAGCATAGGACAGAACGAGCAGTTCTTC; CDR3: CASSIGQNEQFF; length: 12; J: TRBJ2-1; size: -; V: TRBV19; D: -
DNA: TGTGCCAGCAGCTTAGTCCCGGGGGGGCTATACAATGAGCAGTTCTTC; CDR3: CASSLVPGGLYNEQFF; length: 16; J: TRBJ2-1; size: -; V: TRBV11-1; D: TRBD2
DNA: TGTGCCAGCAGCTTAAACAGGGGGCTCGCTTTCTTT; CDR3: CASSLNRGLAFF; length: 12; J: TRBJ1-1; size: -; V: TRBV7-2; D: TRBD1
DNA: TGTGCCAGCAGCTTAGAAGGGGGCCGAACTGAAGCTTTCTTT; CDR3: CASSLEGGRTEAFF; length: 14; J: TRBJ1-1; size: -; V: TRBV7-9; D: TRBD1
DNA: TGTGCCAGCAGCTTAAATGGAGCAGGGCGACTGTTTTTT; CDR3: CASSLNGAGRLFF; length: 13; J: TRBJ1-4; size: -; V: TRBV7-2; D: -
DNA: TGTGCCAGCAGTTCGAACCGGGACAGGAGGCCTTCACCCCTCCACTTT; CDR3: CASSSNRDRRPSPLHF; length: 16; J: TRBJ1-6; size: -; V: TRBV6-5; D: TRBD1
DNA: TGTGCCATCAGTTTCCAGGCGGGAAATGATTCACCCCTCCACTTT; CDR3: CAISFQAGNDSPLHF; length: 15; J: TRBJ1-6; size: -; V: TRBV10-3; D: -
DNA: TGTGCCACCAGCAGAGATTACGAGGGAGGACTCCGTGGCTACACCTTC; CDR3: CATSRDYEGGLRGYTF; length: 16; J: TRBJ1-2; size: few; V: TRBV15; D: -
DNA: TGTGCCAGCAGCCCGCGTAGGGACAGGGGGCGCATGACGCAGTATTTT; CDR3: CASSPRRDRGRMTQYF; length: 16; J: TRBJ2-3; size: -; V: TRBV7-2; D: TRBD1
DNA: TGTGCCACCAGTGCTGGAGTTGCCGGTGATCAGCCCCAGCATTTT; CDR3: CATSAGVAGDQPQHF; length: 15; J: TRBJ1-5; size: -; V: TRBV24-1; D: -
DNA: TGTGCCAGCAGCTCAGCACGGCGGGGGGGCTCTTTCTCCTACAATGAGCAGTTCTTC; CDR3: CASSSARRGGSFSYNEQFF; length: 19; J: TRBJ2-1; size: -; V: TRBV11-2; D: TRBD2
DNA: TGTGCCAGCAGTTACGGGCGCTCCAGGGTGGCCGGGGAGCTGTTTTTT; CDR3: CASSYGRSRVAGELFF; length: 16; J: TRBJ2-2; size: -; V: TRBV6-6; D: -
DNA: TGTGCCAGCAGCTTCAGAGATACGCAGTATTTT; CDR3: CASSFRDTQYF; length: 11; J: TRBJ2-3; size: -; V: TRBV7-2; D: -
DNA: TGCGCCAGCAGCTGGGAGGGAAGTACTGAAGCTTTCTTT; CDR3: CASSWEGSTEAFF; length: 13; J: TRBJ1-1; size: few; V: TRBV5-1; D: -
DNA: TGTGCCAGCAGCGCTCAGGACAGTCCTATGCTTGGAGATACGCAGTATTTT; CDR3: CASSAQDSPMLGDTQYF; length: 17; J: TRBJ2-3; size: -; V: TRBV5-4; D: -
DNA: TGTGCCAGTAGTATAGGGTTGTACGGGGGGCAGATCACTGAAGCTTTCTTT; CDR3: CASSIGLYGGQITEAFF; length: 17; J: TRBJ1-1; size: -; V: TRBV19; D: -
DNA: TGTGCCAGCAGCATAAACAACGAGCAGTACTTC; CDR3: CASSINNEQYF; length: 11; J: TRBJ2-7; size: -; V: TRBV7-2; D: -
DNA: TGTGCCAGCAGCATGACGTCAGGGGCTGGAAACACCATATATTTT; CDR3: CASSMTSGAGNTIYF; length: 15; J: TRBJ1-3; size: -; V: TRBV6-5; D: -
DNA: TGTGCCAGCAGCTTAAGAGACAGGTCCTATGGCTACACCTTC; CDR3: CASSLRDRSYGYTF; length: 14; J: TRBJ1-2; size: few; V: TRBV7-8; D: -
DNA: TGCGCCAGCAGGGAGCGGGGGGCCTCCTACAATGAGCAGTTCTTC; CDR3: CASRERGASYNEQFF; length: 15; J: TRBJ2-1; size: few; V: TRBV10-2; D: TRBD2
DNA: TGTGCCAGCTCCCCGACAGGATTCTCTGGGGCCAACGTCCTGACTTTC; CDR3: CASSPTGFSGANVLTF; length: 16; J: TRBJ2-6; size: -; V: TRBV18; D: -
DNA: TGTGCCAGTAGTGGGTGGACCCTCAGGGGCACTGAAGCTTTCTTT; CDR3: CASSGWTLRGTEAFF; length: 15; J: TRBJ1-1; size: -; V: TRBV19; D: -
DNA: TGTGCCACCAGCAGGGAGAATAGCAATCAGCCCCAGCATTTT; CDR3: CATSRENSNQPQHF; length: 14; J: TRBJ1-5; size: -; V: TRBV15; D: -
DNA: TGTGCCAGCAGCTTGGCCGGAGCGGGCCCTGCAGTTTGGCAAGAGACCCAGTACTTC; CDR3: CASSLAGAGPAVWQETQYF; length: 19; J: TRBJ2-5; size: -; V: TRBV5-4; D: -
DNA: TGCGCCAGCAGCCAAGATGGCGCGGGTAGGGACACCTATGGCTACACCTTC; CDR3: CASSQDGAGRDTYGYTF; length: 17; J: TRBJ1-2; size: -; V: TRBV4-3; D: -
DNA: TGTGCCAGCAGTGAAGTGTACGGGGAAGGAGAGACCCAGTACTTC; CDR3: CASSEVYGEGETQYF; length: 15; J: TRBJ2-5; size: -; V: TRBV6-1; D: -
DNA: TGTGCCAGCAGCTCACAGGGTTCCACTGAAGCTTTCTTT; CDR3: CASSSQGSTEAFF; length: 13; J: TRBJ1-1; size: -; V: TRBV6-2/TRBV6-3; D: -
DNA: TGTGCCATCAGTGCTGATCTCGACAGCCCTTATGGCTACACCTTC; CDR3: CAISADLDSPYGYTF; length: 15; J: TRBJ1-2; size: -; V: TRBV10-3; D: -
DNA: TGTGCCAGCAATGGGCAGAACACCGGGGAGCTGTTTTTT; CDR3: CASNGQNTGELFF; length: 13; J: TRBJ2-2; size: -; V: TRBV2; D: -
DNA: TGTGCCAGCAGCAATTTGGTGGGGGCAGTTCCAGATACGCAGTATTTT; CDR3: CASSNLVGAVPDTQYF; length: 16; J: TRBJ2-3; size: -; V: TRBV5-4; D: -
DNA: TGTGCCAGCAGTGGTCAGTCTAGGAGCTACGAGCAGTACTTC; CDR3: CASSGQSRSYEQYF; length: 14; J: TRBJ2-7; size: -; V: TRBV2; D: -
DNA: TGTGCCAGCAGCCAGCAACTCTCCTATAATTCACCCCTCCACTTT; CDR3: CASSQQLSYNSPLHF; length: 15; J: TRBJ1-6; size: -; V: TRBV3-1/TRBV3-2; D: -
DNA: TGTGCCAGCAGCCCGCAGGGGAGCTCCTATAATTCACCCCTCCACTTT; CDR3: CASSPQGSSYNSPLHF; length: 16; J: TRBJ1-6; size: -; V: TRBV7-2; D: -
DNA: TGCGCCAGCAGTGAAACAGGAGGGCGGACTGAAGCTTTCTTT; CDR3: CASSETGGRTEAFF; length: 14; J: TRBJ1-1; size: -; V: TRBV10-2; D: -
DNA: TGTGCCACCCAATCGGGGGGGCCTCGTGGGACAGATACGCAGTATTTT; CDR3: CATQSGGPRGTDTQYF; length: 16; J: TRBJ2-3; size: -; V: TRBV15; D: TRBD2
DNA: TGCGCCAGCAGCTCCGGGACAGGGGACCTAATAGCCACTGAAGCTTTCTTT; CDR3: CASSSGTGDLIATEAFF; length: 17; J: TRBJ1-1; size: -; V: TRBV5-1; D: TRBD1
DNA: TGTGCCAGCAGTTACTCGAACAGACCCTACGGCTACACCTTC; CDR3: CASSYSNRPYGYTF; length: 14; J: TRBJ1-2; size: -; V: TRBV6-5; D: -
DNA: TGTGCCAGCAGTCGTTGGATCGGGGGGGCCGTCGAGCAGTTCTTC; CDR3: CASSRWIGGAVEQFF; length: 15; J: TRBJ2-1; size: once; V: TRBV5-4; D: TRBD2
DNA: TGTGCCAGCAGCTCCTCTCTATCTGACACTGAAGCTTTCTTT; CDR3: CASSSSLSDTEAFF; length: 14; J: TRBJ1-1; size: -; V: TRBV7-2; D: -
DNA: TGCGCCAGCAGCGCTTCTACGACAGGGACGGACTATGGCTACACCTTC; CDR3: CASSASTTGTDYGYTF; length: 16; J: TRBJ1-2; size: -; V: TRBV5-1; D: TRBD1
DNA: TGCGCCAGCAGCTCCGGGACAGTCACAGATACGCAGTATTTT; CDR3: CASSSGTVTDTQYF; length: 14; J: TRBJ2-3; size: -; V: TRBV5-1; D: TRBD1
DNA: TGTGCCAGCAGCTTAACAGGGGGACGGACAGATACGCAGTATTTT; CDR3: CASSLTGGRTDTQYF; length: 15; J: TRBJ2-3; size: -; V: TRBV7-9; D: TRBD1
DNA: TGTGCCACCAGCACGTTACAGGGCTCGGAGACCCAGTACTTC; CDR3: CATSTLQGSETQYF; length: 14; J: TRBJ2-5; size: -; V: TRBV15; D: -
DNA: TGTGCCAGCAGTGACGGACAGGGGGCGCGCGGAAACACCATATATTTT; CDR3: CASSDGQGARGNTIYF; length: 16; J: TRBJ1-3; size: -; V: TRBV25-1; D: TRBD1
DNA: TGTGCCAGCAGCCTCTCGGGGAGATCTTTCTTT; CDR3: CASSLSGRSFF; length: 11; J: TRBJ1-1; size: -; V: TRBV7-3; D: -
DNA: TGTGCCAGCAGCTCTCAGGGGGGGAACACTGAAGCTTTCTTT; CDR3: CASSSQGGNTEAFF; length: 14; J: TRBJ1-1; size: -; V: TRBV7-9; D: TRBD1
DNA: TGTGCCAGTAGTATAGCGGGACAGGTCCTCTACGAGCAGTACTTC; CDR3: CASSIAGQVLYEQYF; length: 15; J: TRBJ2-7; size: few; V: TRBV19; D: TRBD1